This record looks at one TCR beta chain sequence and its context. What it recognizes is unknown. The data were taken from a study of OX40 agonist ivuxolimab in advanced cancers. Study details: Cohort: roughly 80% men, mean age about 62, aged roughly 23 to 90. Therapy given before enrollment (anti-PD-1, anti-PD-L1 or anti-CTLA-4) was allowed, and roughly 42% had some. The study's findings and limits: Also present in some nonresponders was a low level of normalized T-cell clonal expansion.

CDR3 length: 13 residues. Germline V gives CDR1 GTSNPN, CDR2 SVGIG (reference sequence). The V gene lost 4 bases and the J gene lost 5 bases, with 12 bases spanning the gap. Libraries were prepared by immunoSEQ multiplex PCR; TCRdb keeps only in-frame clonotypes and omits some of them. In the table there are around 31,000 clones, roughly 79% of which are singletons. This receptor was obtained from an adult with an advanced solid tumor such as melanoma, head and neck, liver or kidney cancer. The sequences come from CD4+ or CD8+ T cells sorted from blood, collected in a trial of the OX40 agonist ivuxolimab. The J gene is TRBJ2-1, the V gene TRBV30, with TRBD1 as a possible D gene (7 bases). CDR3 sequence reads: CAWTRGVDNEQFF. For the CDR3, the DNA is TGTGCCTGGACCAGGGGGGTGGACAATGAGCAGTTCTTC.